Shown below are 9 T cell receptor beta chains from a single sample sequenced in a study of CD8+CD57+ T cells in acquired aplastic anemia. TCR beta VDJ and CDR3 profiles were obtained from a genomic DNA template. In TCRdb, the reads were re-called with MiXCR into one record per CDR3 protein. The profile covers 150,000 to 200,000 distinct CDR3 sequences, with 40% to 50% appearing a single time and approximately 3% taken by the ten largest. Patients chosen for sequencing had shown CD8+CD57+ cell expansion by flow cytometry. Material: sorted CD4+, CD8+, or CD8+CD57+ T cells (not recorded which) from PBMCs. These receptor sequences come from a human donor with aplastic anemia.

The chain couples TRBV10-3 to TRBJ2-1; D not resolved. The V gene's germline CDR1 is ENHRY and CDR2 SYGVKD. This CDR3 has 12 residues. V was cut by 0 bases and J by 12 bases, with 9 bases left in between. The CDR3 spells CAISESGDTQFF. The CDR3 DNA reads TGTGCCATCAGTGAGTCAGGCGATACGCAGTTCTTC.

At least ten counts were recorded for this clonotype. The chain joins TRBV19 to TRBJ2-1; D is undetermined. Germline CDR1 and CDR2: LNHDA and SQIVND (reference sequence). This CDR3 contains 15 residues. The ends were cut back, 1 base at V and 0 bases at J, with 7 bases in the middle. CDR3 DNA: TGTGCCAGTAGTATAGGGTTGAGCTCCTACAATGAGCAGTTCTTC. As protein: CASSIGLSSYNEQFF.

As to this clonotype: At one end the junction does not follow the germline gene, possibly because of a read error. The chain couples TRBV14 to TRBJ2-5, with D tentatively TRBD2 (5 bases). This CDR3 has 17 amino acids. CDR1 and CDR2 from the germline V gene are SGHDN and FVKESK. DNA for the CDR3: TGTGCCAGCAGTCAAGAATCTGGGAGAGGTGTACGAGTGACCCAGTACTTC. It codes for CASSQESGRGVRVTQYF. The entire variable domain, with the rest obtained from reference TRBV14 and TRBJ2-5, is as follows: EAGVTQFPSHSVIEKGQTVTLRCDPISGHDNLYWYRRVMGKEIKFLLHFVKESKQDESGMPNNRFLAERTGGTYSTLKVQPAELEDSGVYFCASSQESGRGVRVTQYFGPGTRLLVL.

The chain links TRBV7-8 to TRBJ2-5; TRBD2 matches at 8 bases. V shed 5 bases and J 4 bases; nucleotides not matched to a gene: 3. Germline V gene lookup returns CDR1 SGHVS and CDR2 FQNEAQ. This CDR3 contains 13 residues. Here the CDR3 DNA reads TGTGCCAGCAGCCCGGGGGGGAGAGAGACCCAGTACTTC. Residues: CASSPGGRETQYF.

The chain links TRBV13 to TRBJ1-2; 10 bases fit TRBD1. The CDR3 spans 15 residues. V lost 6 bases to trimming and J lost 8 bases; unmatched junction nucleotides: 12. The germline V gene encodes CDR1 PRHDT and CDR2 FYEKMQ (reference sequence). In nucleotides, the CDR3 is TGTGCCAGCAGTGTTCCGGGACAGGGGTCTAGAGGCTACACCTTC. The encoded protein is CASSVPGQGSRGYTF. Supplemented by reference TRBV13 and TRBJ1-2, the full variable domain reads AAGVIQSPRHLIKEKRETATLKCYPIPRHDTVYWYQQGPGQDPQFLISFYEKMQSDKGSIPDRFSAQQFSDYHSELNMSSLELGDSALYFCASSVPGQGSRGYTFGSGTRLTVV.

This clonotype was found a few times. The chain links TRBV10-3 to TRBJ2-3; no definite D call. This CDR3 spans 13 amino acids. CDR1 and CDR2 (germline): ENHRY, SYGVKD. The V and J ends lost 0 bases and 6 bases respectively, with 7 bases between them. The CDR3 sequence is CAISESGLDTQYF. The CDR3 bases are TGTGCCATCAGTGAGTCAGGGTTGGATACGCAGTATTTT.

The chain recombines TRBV7-2 with TRBJ2-2; D might be TRBD1 (6 bases). The CDR3 consists of 13 residues. V lost 6 bases and J lost 6, with 11 bases in between. In germline, CDR1 is SGHTA, CDR2 FQGNSA. The CDR3 nucleotides are TGTGCCAGCAGTAGGGGGTTGTCCGGGGAGCTGTTTTTT. Translation gives CASSRGLSGELFF.

In its sample, this clonotype was seen many times. The chain links TRBV25-1 to TRBJ1-4; perhaps TRBD1 as D (6 bases). This CDR3 comprises 16 residues. Trimming took 4 bases from V and 1 from J, leaving 13 bases between them. Germline V lookup: CDR1 MGHDK, CDR2 SYGVNS. The DNA of the CDR3 is TGTGCCAGCAGTGGCCGGGACATGATAACTAATGAAAAACTGTTTTTT. It translates to CASSGRDMITNEKLFF.

This clonotype was seen just once. This sequence joins TRBV13 and TRBJ2-5, with D hard to call. V dropped 5 bases and J dropped 5 bases, with 15 bases sitting between them. CDR3 length: 14 amino acids. Looked up from germline, CDR1 is PRHDT and CDR2 is FYEKMQ (reference sequence). CDR3 protein: CASSPDLSMETQYF. The DNA of the CDR3 is TGTGCCAGCAGCCCCGACTTGTCTATGGAGACCCAGTACTTC.